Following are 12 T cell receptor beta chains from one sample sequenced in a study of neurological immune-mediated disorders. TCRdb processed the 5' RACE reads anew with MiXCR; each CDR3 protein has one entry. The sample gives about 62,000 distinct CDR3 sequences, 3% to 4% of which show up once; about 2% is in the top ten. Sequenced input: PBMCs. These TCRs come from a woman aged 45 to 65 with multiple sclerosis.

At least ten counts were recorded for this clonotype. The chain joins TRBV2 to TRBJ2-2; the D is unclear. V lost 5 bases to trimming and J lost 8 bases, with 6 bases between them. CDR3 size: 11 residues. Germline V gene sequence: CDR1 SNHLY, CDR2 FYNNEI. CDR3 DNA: TGTGCCAGCAGTAGAGGAGGGGAGCTGTTTTTT. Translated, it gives CASSRGGELFF.

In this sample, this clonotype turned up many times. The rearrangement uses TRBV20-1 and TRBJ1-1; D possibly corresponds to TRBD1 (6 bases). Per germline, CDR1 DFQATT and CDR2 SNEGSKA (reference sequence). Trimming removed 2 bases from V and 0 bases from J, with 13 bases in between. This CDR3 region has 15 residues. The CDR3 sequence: CSARPSTGLNTEAFF. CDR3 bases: TGCAGTGCTAGACCTTCGACAGGATTGAACACTGAAGCTTTCTTT.

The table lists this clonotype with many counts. The CDR3: CASRRPGTVNTEAFF. The CDR3 DNA is TGTGCCAGCAGACGTCCCGGGACGGTGAACACTGAAGCTTTCTTT. The chain uses TRBV12-3 or TRBV12-4 and TRBJ1-1; possibly TRBD1 for D (5 bases). Deletions cut 6 bases from V and 0 bases from J, with 14 bases between. The CDR3 covers 15 residues.

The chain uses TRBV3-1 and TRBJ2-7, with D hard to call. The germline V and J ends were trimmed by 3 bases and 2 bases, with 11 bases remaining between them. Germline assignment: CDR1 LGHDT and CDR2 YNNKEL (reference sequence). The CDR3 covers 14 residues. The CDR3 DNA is TGTGCCAGCAGCCACCCGCATGGAGCCTACGAGCAGTACTTC. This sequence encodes CASSHPHGAYEQYF.

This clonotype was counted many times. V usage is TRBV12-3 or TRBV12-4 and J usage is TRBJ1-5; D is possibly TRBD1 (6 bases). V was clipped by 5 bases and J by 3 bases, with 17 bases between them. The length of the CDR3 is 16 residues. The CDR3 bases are TGTGCCAGCAGTCTCGGGACGGGGGGCAACAATCAGCCCCAGCATTTT. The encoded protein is CASSLGTGGNNQPQHF.

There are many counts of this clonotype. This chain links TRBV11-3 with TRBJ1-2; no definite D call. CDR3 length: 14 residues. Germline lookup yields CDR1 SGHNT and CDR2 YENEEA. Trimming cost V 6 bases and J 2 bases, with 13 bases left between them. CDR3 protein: CASSLHAQNYGYTF. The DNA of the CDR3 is TGTGCCAGCAGTCTCCATGCGCAGAACTATGGCTACACCTTC.

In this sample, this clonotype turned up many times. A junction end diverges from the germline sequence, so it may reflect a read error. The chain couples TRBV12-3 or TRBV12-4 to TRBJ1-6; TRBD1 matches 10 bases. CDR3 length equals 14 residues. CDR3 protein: CASSPGTGASPLNF. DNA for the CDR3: TGTGCCAGCAGCCCCGGGACAGGGGCTTCACCCCTCAACTTT.

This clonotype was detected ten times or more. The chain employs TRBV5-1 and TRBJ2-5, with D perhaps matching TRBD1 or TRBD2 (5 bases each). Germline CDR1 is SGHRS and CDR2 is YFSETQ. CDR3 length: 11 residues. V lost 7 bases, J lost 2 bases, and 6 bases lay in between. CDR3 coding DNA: TGCGCCAGCGGGGGTCAAGAGACCCAGTACTTC. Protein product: CASGGQETQYF.

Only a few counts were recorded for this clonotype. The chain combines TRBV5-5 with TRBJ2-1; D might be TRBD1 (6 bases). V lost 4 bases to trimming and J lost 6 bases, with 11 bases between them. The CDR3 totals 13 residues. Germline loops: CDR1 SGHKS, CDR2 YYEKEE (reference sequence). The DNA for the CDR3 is TGTGCCAGCAGCCCGGGACACCGCAATGAGCAGTTCTTC. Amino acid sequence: CASSPGHRNEQFF.

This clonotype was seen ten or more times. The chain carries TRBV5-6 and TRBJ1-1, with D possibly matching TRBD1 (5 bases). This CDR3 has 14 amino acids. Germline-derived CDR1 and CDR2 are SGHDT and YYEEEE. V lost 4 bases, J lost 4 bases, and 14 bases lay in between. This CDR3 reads CASSPPGLGTEAFF. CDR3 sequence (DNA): TGTGCCAGCAGCCCTCCAGGGTTGGGCACTGAAGCTTTCTTT.

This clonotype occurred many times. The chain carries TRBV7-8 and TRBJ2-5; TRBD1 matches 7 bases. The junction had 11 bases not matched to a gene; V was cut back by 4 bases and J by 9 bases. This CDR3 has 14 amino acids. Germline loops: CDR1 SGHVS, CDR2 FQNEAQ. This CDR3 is CASSSGRGSWAQYF. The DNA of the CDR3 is TGTGCCAGCAGCTCTGGCAGGGGGTCTTGGGCCCAGTACTTC.

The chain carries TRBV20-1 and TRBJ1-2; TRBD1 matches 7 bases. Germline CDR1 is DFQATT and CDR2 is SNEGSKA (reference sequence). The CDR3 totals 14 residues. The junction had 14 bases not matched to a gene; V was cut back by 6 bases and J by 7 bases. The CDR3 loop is CSARSNRGTGGYTF. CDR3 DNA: TGCAGTGCCAGATCCAACAGGGGTACGGGTGGCTACACCTTC.